This T cell receptor beta chain was recorded in a study of coeliac disease. Study in general: Disease groups: newly diagnosed active, refractory type I, gluten-free-diet controlled.

Each fraction contributed one 500,000-cell aliquot for sequencing. Study-level points and caveats: In active celiac disease, intraepithelial and lamina propria TRB and TRG repertoires were less clonal than controls.

The data were produced by immunoSEQ multiplex PCR, yet TCRdb's version contains in-frame clones alone and is incomplete. The table lists several thousand clones, 57% of them singletons. Details on this clone: The antigen remains unidentified.

This clonotype originated in an older woman with celiac disease. Sequenced sample: intraepithelial lymphocytes from the gut.

The CDR3: CASGTGDYNEQFF. CDR3 coding DNA: TGTGCCAGCGGGACAGGGGACTACAATGAGCAGTTCTTC. This chain joins TRBV5-4 and TRBJ2-1; 10 positions agree with TRBD1. CDR3 size: 13 residues. Germline V lookup: CDR1 SGHNT, CDR2 YYREEE (reference sequence). V was clipped by 7 bases and J by 3 bases; unmatched bases: 1.